This TCR beta chain was identified in a study of cytomegalovirus exposure and HLA in healthy donors. Study outcomes and limitations: In vitro testing confirmed a few CMV-associated chains as specific for CMV antigens. The investigators catalogued 164 TCR beta chains as cytomegalovirus-associated.

About this clone: Its antigen is as yet unknown.

Deletions cut 2 bases from V and 3 bases from J, with 5 bases between. Germline V gene data show CDR1 as MGHRA and CDR2 as YSYEKL. This CDR3 has 13 residues. The assay was immunoSEQ multiplex PCR, and TCRdb's table has in-frame clones only and misses some. This sample has approximately 150,000 clones, with approximately 87% found just once. The sequenced sample was PBMCs. V gene TRBV4-1 combines with J gene TRBJ2-1; D remains ambiguous. This sequence was found in a woman aged 30 to 39 in good health and CMV-seronegative. CDR3 DNA: TGCGCCAGCAGCCAATTGAGCTACAATGAGCAGTTCTTC. Protein product: CASSQLSYNEQFF.